What follows are 5 T cell receptor beta chains derived from one specimen sequenced in a study of Tregs in tolerant kidney transplant recipients. Assay: immunoSEQ multiplex PCR; the TCRdb copy retains only in-frame clones and omits some. The sample holds about 64,000 clones, 70% to 90% seen once. Recipients received nonmyeloablative bone marrow transplants from related graft donors, with transient mixed chimerism. Source: CD4+ T cells from blood (PBMCs), taken 6 months after the transplant. These receptors came from a human patient who received a combined kidney and bone marrow transplant. The T cells may partly be graft donor cells.

The chain recombines TRBV11-3 with TRBJ2-7, with 9 bases identical to TRBD1. The CDR3 contains 15 residues. CDR1 and CDR2 from the germline V gene are SGHNT and YENEEA. Trimming removed 5 bases from V and 3 bases from J; junction bases left unmatched: 8. The CDR3 loop reads CASSPSPGQGYEQYF. As DNA, the CDR3 is TGTGCCAGCAGCCCCTCACCGGGACAGGGCTACGAGCAGTACTTC.

This clone was observed a handful of times. V gene TRBV28 combines with J gene TRBJ2-7; tentatively, D is TRBD1 (5 bases). V lost 5 bases to trimming and J lost 1 base, with 6 bases between them. The CDR3 is made up of 12 amino acids. Germline lookup yields CDR1 MDHEN and CDR2 SYDVKM. CDR3 residues: CASSRTSYEQYF. CDR3 bases: TGTGCCAGCAGTCGGACATCCTACGAGCAGTACTTC.

The V gene is TRBV10-3, the J gene TRBJ2-3; 15 nucleotides match TRBD2. CDR1 is ENHRY, CDR2 SYGVKD, per germline. The CDR3 sequence is 16 residues long. V trimming: 7 bases; J trimming: 4 bases; junction bases outside the gene matches: 6. The CDR3 here is CAINPGTSGRPDTQYF. The CDR3 DNA reads as TGTGCCATCAACCCTGGGACTAGCGGGAGGCCAGATACGCAGTATTTT.

The chain couples TRBV9 to TRBJ2-7, with D uncertain. The CDR3 length is 15 residues. Germline V lookup: CDR1 SGDLS, CDR2 YYNGEE. The V end was cut by 0 bases, the J end by 0 bases, with 10 bases between. The CDR3 here is CASSVGSASSYEQYF. CDR3 bases: TGTGCCAGCAGCGTAGGGTCGGCTAGCTCCTACGAGCAGTACTTC.

The chain combines TRBV13 with TRBJ1-1; weak D call: TRBD1 (5 bases). CDR1 and CDR2 (germline): PRHDT, FYEKMQ (reference sequence). This CDR3 is built from 16 residues. V lost 1 base, J lost 5 bases, and 17 bases lay in between. CDR3 sequence reads: CASSLEGWGGPTEAFF. The CDR3 nucleotides read TGTGCCAGCAGCTTAGAAGGTTGGGGGGGACCAACTGAAGCTTTCTTT.